Reported below is one TCR beta chain. Its antigen is unidentified. Target depth was 1 in 200,000 to 1 in 1 million T cells, about 10x per clonotype. The data were produced by immunoSEQ multiplex PCR, yet TCRdb's version contains in-frame clones alone and is incomplete. The table shows hundreds of thousands of clones, with more than 65% occurring only once. The data derive from a study of cytotoxic CD8 clonotypes in ibrutinib-treated CLL. Study findings and constraints: Sustained-remission and progressing patients' sampling times differed.

The CDR3 runs to 14 residues. The germline CDR1 and CDR2 sequences are KGHSH and LQKENI. Trimming left V 3 bases short and J 0 bases short, with 8 bases between. The sequence derives from a human donor with chronic lymphocytic leukemia. Here the sequenced sample was PBMCs, taken after 12 months of ibrutinib treatment. The rearrangement joins TRBV18 to TRBJ1-1; D is ambiguous. The CDR3: CASSPGNMNTEAFF. CDR3 coding DNA: TGTGCCAGCTCACCTGGCAACATGAACACTGAAGCTTTCTTT.